Listed below are T cell receptor beta chains from one sample, sequenced in a study of blood T cells in healthy people across ages. Each CDR3 protein gets one entry after TCRdb re-called the 5' RACE reads with MiXCR. The sample has about 780,000 distinct CDR3 sequences, roughly 25% seen once. These records were also assigned to another study, of T cells of mothers and their children.

The sequenced sample consisted of blood. The source is a boy between 10 and 17 years old in good health. The CDR3 runs from the conserved cysteine through the conserved F or W. A D gene is named only where the DNA matches it firmly. The size field is filled for only some rows; it gives once, few, many or a size class.

.	TRBD1	TRBV7-9	TRBJ1-4	TGTGCCAGCAGCATCTACAGGGGTCAGGGGGAAAAACTGTTTTTT	CASSIYRGQGEKLFF
.	TRBD2	TRBV14	TRBJ2-1	TGTGCCAGCAGCCAAGAAGGTGGTAGCGGGTACAATGAGCAGTTCTTC	CASSQEGGSGYNEQFF
.	.	TRBV5-1	TRBJ1-6	TGCGCCAGCAGCCCCCGGGACACGACTAATTCACCCCTCCACTTT	CASSPRDTTNSPLHF
few	TRBD1	TRBV2	TRBJ2-7	TGTGCCAGCAGTCGGGACAGGGGGCTCCCGTCCGAGCAGTACTTC	CASSRDRGLPSEQYF
few	.	TRBV6-4	TRBJ2-5	TGTGCCTATCCGGGGTCTCGACGGGAGACCCAGTACTTC	CAYPGSRRETQYF
.	TRBD1	TRBV6-5	TRBJ2-5	TGTGCCAGCAGGGTTGGACAGGCCCAAGAGACCCAGTACTTC	CASRVGQAQETQYF
few	TRBD1	TRBV3-1	TRBJ1-2	TGTGCCAGCAGCCAAGTCGGCAGGGGGTATGGCTACACCTTC	CASSQVGRGYGYTF
few	.	TRBV7-9	TRBJ1-3	TGTGCCAGCAGCCGGAGTGGAAACACCATATATTTT	CASSRSGNTIYF
.	TRBD1	TRBV6-2/TRBV6-3	TRBJ2-1	TGTGCCAGCCGGCATACACAGGGGGGATCCTACAATGAGCAGTTCTTC	CASRHTQGGSYNEQFF
few	.	TRBV9	TRBJ1-1	TGTGCCAGCAGCGTAGCCAGGGGGAACACTGAAGCTTTCTTT	CASSVARGNTEAFF
.	.	TRBV28	TRBJ2-5	TGTGCCAGCAGTTCCCAGGGGACTCGCCTCTCGGAGACCCAGTACTTC	CASSSQGTRLSETQYF
.	.	TRBV20-1	TRBJ2-7	TGCAGTGCTAGAGTAGCCCTGGGCGAGCAGTACTTC	CSARVALGEQYF
few	.	TRBV7-9	TRBJ2-1	TGTGCCAGCAGCTTAGTCGTGGGCTCCTACAATGAGCAGTTCTTC	CASSLVVGSYNEQFF
few	TRBD2	TRBV3-1	TRBJ2-5	TGTGCCAGCAGCCAAGGATGGGGTAGCGGGGGCCATCGAAGGACCCAGTACTTC	CASSQGWGSGGHRRTQYF
few	TRBD1	TRBV20-1	TRBJ1-4	TGCAGTGCTCAGGGGGCGGCTAATGAAAAACTGTTTTTT	CSAQGAANEKLFF
.	.	TRBV28	TRBJ2-6	TGTGCCAGCGAGACGCGGCCGGGGCTAGGGGCCAACCTCCTGACTTTC	CASETRPGLGANLLTF
few	TRBD1	TRBV20-1	TRBJ2-5	TGCAGTGCTAGGAAGGACAGGGGGCGGGAGACCCAGTACTTC	CSARKDRGRETQYF
.	TRBD1	TRBV5-1	TRBJ1-2	TGCGCCAGCAGCCTCCGGGACAGGGGGCTAGGTGGTGGCTACACCTTC	CASSLRDRGLGGGYTF
many	.	TRBV27	TRBJ2-5	TGTGCCAGCAGCCCCCTAGGGGGTCAAGAGACCCAGTACTTC	CASSPLGGQETQYF
few	TRBD2	TRBV5-1	TRBJ2-3	TGCGCCAGCAGCTTGGACGGGGGGGCTATGGATACGCAGTATTTT	CASSLDGGAMDTQYF
few	.	TRBV7-9	TRBJ1-3	TGTGCCAGCAGCTTGCTCTCTGGAAACACCATATATTTT	CASSLLSGNTIYF
.	.	TRBV18	TRBJ2-4	TGTGCCAGCTCACCCGGGGACGTACAAAAAAACATTCAGTACTTC	CASSPGDVQKNIQYF
.	.	TRBV28	TRBJ1-2	TGTGCCAGCAGTGACATTCCTGACAGGAGTCCTGGCTACACCTTC	CASSDIPDRSPGYTF
.	.	TRBV5-5	TRBJ2-5	TGTGCCAGCAGCTTGGGGCCGGGGGCCGACCAAGAGACCCAGTACTTC	CASSLGPGADQETQYF
few	.	TRBV10-3	TRBJ2-7	TGTGCCATCAGTATAGGGGGGACGCAGGACGAGCAGTACTTC	CAISIGGTQDEQYF
.	.	TRBV6-1	TRBJ2-5	TGTGCCAGCAGTGAATGGATCGGGCAGGTGGGAGAGACCCAGTACTTC	CASSEWIGQVGETQYF
few	TRBD1	TRBV4-2	TRBJ2-7	TGTGCCAGCAGTTACGACAGGGGAGTAGGCGAGCAGTACTTC	CASSYDRGVGEQYF